What follows describes a single TCR beta chain. The antigen is unknown. The CDR3 has 13 residues. Germline CDR1 is SGHRS and CDR2 is YFSETQ. The V gene lost 8 bases and the J gene lost 4 bases, with 16 bases spanning the gap. Using a J-beta primer mix together with a sample-barcoded 5' primer, a second PCR was run for 7 to 11 cycles. TCRdb re-derived calls from the 5' RACE reads in MiXCR, one entry per CDR3 protein. The top ten hold approximately 22% of the sample, which has fewer than 2,000,000 distinct CDR3 sequences, roughly two fifths seen once. This entry belongs to a study of blood T cells in healthy people across ages. About the research overall: Per every two T cells, about one barcoded beta molecule was captured by template switching. Study-wide points: Diversity of TCR beta per million T cells declined in a roughly linear way with age. Greater diversity and more naive CD4+ cells were seen in long-lived donors than in aged donors. Because donor CMV status was unknown, expanded clonotype changes were possibly confounded.

This chain connects TRBV5-1 to TRBJ2-7; no clear D. The sequenced sample was blood. This sequence originates from a human donor in good health. CDR3 coding DNA: TGCGCCAGTCACATAGCAGGCGCTTACGAGCAGTACTTC. Translation gives CASHIAGAYEQYF.